A selection of T cell receptor beta chains follows, all from one sample in a study of OX40 agonist ivuxolimab in advanced cancers. Sequencing was performed with immunoSEQ multiplex PCR; in TCRdb, only in-frame clones are kept and a portion is missing. The sample consists of 30,000 to 45,000 clones, 74% of them appearing once. Sample: CD4+ or CD8+ T cells sorted from blood, taken in a trial of the OX40 agonist ivuxolimab. The receptors here all came from an adult with an advanced solid tumor such as melanoma, head and neck, liver or kidney cancer. Both conserved end residues are part of each CDR3. A D gene is named only where the DNA matches it firmly. The size field is filled for only some rows; it gives once, few, many or a size class.

>TRBJ2-3|-|few|TRBV7-2
TGTGCCAGCAGCTTAGGTCGGACTAGCACAGATACGCAGTATTTT
CASSLGRTSTDTQYF
>TRBJ1-6|-|-|TRBV6-5
TGTGCCAGCAGCCCGGCCGGGACGGTAAATTCACCCCTCCACTTT
CASSPAGTVNSPLHF
>TRBJ2-6|-|few|TRBV5-6
TGTGCCAGCAGCTGGGAAAATTGGGGAGGGGCCAACGTCCTGACTTTC
CASSWENWGGANVLTF
>TRBJ2-3|TRBD1|-|TRBV7-9
TGTGCCAGCAGCTTAAGACAGGGGACAGATACGCAGTATTTT
CASSLRQGTDTQYF
>TRBJ2-4|TRBD1|-|TRBV7-9
TGTGCCAGCAGCCGGACAGGGGGCAGGGGGAACATTCAGTACTTC
CASSRTGGRGNIQYF
>TRBJ1-2|TRBD1|-|TRBV28
TGTGCCAGCAGTTCAGAGGGGGCGGGTGGCTACACCTTC
CASSSEGAGGYTF
>TRBJ2-1|-|-|TRBV5-4
TGTGCCAGCAGCCGATGGGCGGGGGCTAGCAATGAGCAGTTCTTC
CASSRWAGASNEQFF
>TRBJ1-1|-|-|TRBV10-1
TGCGCCAGTCGGCCCGGGGGGGCGGGGGACACTGAAGCTTTCTTT
CASRPGGAGDTEAFF
>TRBJ1-1|-|-|TRBV29-1
TGCAGCGTTTTTCAAGGACACACTGAAGCTTTCTTT
CSVFQGHTEAFF
>TRBJ1-6|-|-|TRBV28
TGTGCCAGCAGTTTATGGGCAGTCGGCGGTAGGTGGGGGTCCTATAATTCACCCCTCCACTTT
CASSLWAVGGRWGSYNSPLHF
>TRBJ2-3|-|-|TRBV2
TGTGCCAGCAGTGAAGCGGGTCCAGGGGCAGATACGCAGTATTTT
CASSEAGPGADTQYF
>TRBJ1-5|-|once|TRBV6-1
TGTGCCAGCAGTGAAGGTTTGTATCAGCCCCAGCATTTT
CASSEGLYQPQHF
>TRBJ2-1|TRBD1|-|TRBV6-1
TGTGCCAGCTGCGGGACAGGGGGCTTGAGGGAGCAGTTCTTC
CASCGTGGLREQFF
>TRBJ1-6|-|-|TRBV27
TGTGCCAGCAGTTCGTGGATAAAGAAGAAAAATTCACCCCTCCACTTT
CASSSWIKKKNSPLHF
>TRBJ1-2|-|-|TRBV7-9
TGTGCCAGCAGCTTAACAGGCTATGGCTACACCTTC
CASSLTGYGYTF
>TRBJ1-1|-|-|TRBV11-2
TGTGCCAGCAGCTTAGATCCAGGGTTGACTGAAGCTTTCTTT
CASSLDPGLTEAFF
>TRBJ2-1|-|-|TRBV7-8
TGTGCCAGCAGCACAGGACTAAATGAGCAGTTCTTC
CASSTGLNEQFF
>TRBJ2-1|-|-|TRBV10-3
TGTGCCATCAGTGGTGTGGATGAGCAGTTCTTC
CAISGVDEQFF
>TRBJ1-2|TRBD1|-|TRBV25-1
TGTGCCAGCAGTGAATCAGGACAGGTGGGCTACACCTTC
CASSESGQVGYTF
>TRBJ1-2|-|-|TRBV5-4
TGTGCCAGCAGTATGCCTTGGGAGGGAGGCTACACCTTC
CASSMPWEGGYTF
>TRBJ1-2|TRBD1|-|TRBV6-6
TGTGCCAGCAGTAACCGACAGGGCCAAGATGGCTACACCTTC
CASSNRQGQDGYTF
>TRBJ2-4|TRBD2|-|TRBV9
TGTGCCAGCAGCCAAACGGGGGGGAACATTCAGTACTTC
CASSQTGGNIQYF
>TRBJ1-2|TRBD1|once|TRBV7-9
TGTGCCAGCAGCCTAGGGGACAGTCTTGTCTATGGCTACACCTTC
CASSLGDSLVYGYTF
>TRBJ2-1|-|few|TRBV5-8
TGTGCCAGCAGCTTGACTGGCAGGGTAAAGAATGAGCAGTTCTTC
CASSLTGRVKNEQFF
>TRBJ1-1|-|-|TRBV11-2
TGTGCCAGCAGCCTCGGGTTGGGGAACACTGAAGCTTTCTTT
CASSLGLGNTEAFF
>TRBJ2-5|-|few|TRBV6-5
TGTGCCAGCAGTTATGAGTGGGGGGAGACCCAGTACTTC
CASSYEWGETQYF
>TRBJ2-4|-|-|TRBV11-1
TGTGCCAGCAGCTTAAGAGCCAAAAACATTCAGTACTTC
CASSLRAKNIQYF
>TRBJ1-5|-|-|TRBV7-2
TGTGCCAGCAGCCCCCGGGCTCTTGGCAATCAGCCCCAGCATTTT
CASSPRALGNQPQHF
>TRBJ2-1|TRBD2|-|TRBV7-2
TGTGCCAGCAGCTTACCCGGACTAGCGGGGAGACAGCAGTTCTTC
CASSLPGLAGRQQFF
>TRBJ1-2|-|-|TRBV19
TGTGCCAGCGCAGGGATGGTTATGTATGGCTACACCTTC
CASAGMVMYGYTF
>TRBJ1-1|-|once|TRBV5-1
TGCGCCAGCAGGCGGTTCGGAGAAGTAAACACTGAAGCTTTCTTT
CASRRFGEVNTEAFF
>TRBJ2-5|TRBD1|-|TRBV7-9
TGTGCCAGCAGCCCCGGGACAGGGGGTGAGACCCAGTACTTC
CASSPGTGGETQYF
>TRBJ2-2|-|few|TRBV4-1
TGCGCCAGCAGCCTCCCGGAACCGGGACACTCGAACACCGGGGAGCTGTTTTTT
CASSLPEPGHSNTGELFF
>TRBJ1-2|-|-|TRBV6-1
TGTGCCAGCAGTGAAGCGAGACTAATCTATGGCTACACCTTC
CASSEARLIYGYTF
>TRBJ2-3|TRBD2|-|TRBV9
TGTGCCAGCAGCGCCACTAGCGGGGGGGCCGGCACAGATACGCAGTATTTT
CASSATSGGAGTDTQYF
>TRBJ1-3|-|-|TRBV23-1
TGCGCCAGCAGTCCGCGGCGCGCTGGAAACACCATATATTTT
CASSPRRAGNTIYF
>TRBJ1-5|-|-|TRBV6-1
TGTGCCAGCAGCCCTAGCTTCAGTACGCTTCAGCCCCAGCATTTT
CASSPSFSTLQPQHF
>TRBJ2-5|-|-|TRBV27
TGTGCCAGCAGTCAGACCAGGGAGACCCAGTACTTC
CASSQTRETQYF